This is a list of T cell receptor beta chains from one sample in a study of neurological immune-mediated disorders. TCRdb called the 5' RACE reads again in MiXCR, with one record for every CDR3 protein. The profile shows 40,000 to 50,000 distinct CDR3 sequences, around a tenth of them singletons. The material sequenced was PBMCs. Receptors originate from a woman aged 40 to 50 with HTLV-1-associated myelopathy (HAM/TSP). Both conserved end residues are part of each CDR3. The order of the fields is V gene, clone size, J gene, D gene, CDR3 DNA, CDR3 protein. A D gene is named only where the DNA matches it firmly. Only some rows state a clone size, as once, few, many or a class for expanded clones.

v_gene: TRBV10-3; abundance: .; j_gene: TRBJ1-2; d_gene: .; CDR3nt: TGTGCCATCAGTGAGTCGACGTTCCTTGGAAGGGTGAGGGGATCTAACTATGGCTACACCTTC; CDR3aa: CAISESTFLGRVRGSNYGYTF
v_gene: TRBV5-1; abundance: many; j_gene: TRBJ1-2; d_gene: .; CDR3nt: TGCGCCAGCAGCTTGGACTGGGATGGCTACACCTTC; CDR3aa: CASSLDWDGYTF
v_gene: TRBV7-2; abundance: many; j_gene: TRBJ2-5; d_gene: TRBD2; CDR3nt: TGTGCCAGCAGCTCACTAGCGGGGGGGCTCCAAGAGACCCAGTACTTC; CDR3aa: CASSSLAGGLQETQYF
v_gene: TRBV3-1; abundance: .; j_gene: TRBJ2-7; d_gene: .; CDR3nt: TGTGCCAGCAGCCAAGATGTCACAGGGTTCTACGAGCAGTACTTC; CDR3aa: CASSQDVTGFYEQYF
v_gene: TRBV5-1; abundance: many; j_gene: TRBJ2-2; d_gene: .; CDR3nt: TGCGCCAGCAGCTCGGACTTTTTAACCGGGGAGCTGTTTTTT; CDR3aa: CASSSDFLTGELFF
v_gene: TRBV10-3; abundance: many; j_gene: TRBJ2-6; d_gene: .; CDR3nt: TGTGCCAGCCAGGGCTCTGGGGCCAACGTCCTGACTTTC; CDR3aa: CASQGSGANVLTF
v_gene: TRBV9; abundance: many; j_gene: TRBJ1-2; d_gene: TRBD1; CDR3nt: TGTGCCAGCAGCGTAGGGACAGGGTTGTACGACTATGGCTACACCTTC; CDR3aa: CASSVGTGLYDYGYTF
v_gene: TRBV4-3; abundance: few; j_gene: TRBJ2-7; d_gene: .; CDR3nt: TGCGCCAGCAGCCAACTGAACAGGGTCCCCTACGAGCAGTACTTC; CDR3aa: CASSQLNRVPYEQYF
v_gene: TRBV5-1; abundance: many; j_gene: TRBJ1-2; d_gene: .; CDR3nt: TGCGCCAGCAGCTTGGAGGGGAGAGGCTACACCTTC; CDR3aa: CASSLEGRGYTF
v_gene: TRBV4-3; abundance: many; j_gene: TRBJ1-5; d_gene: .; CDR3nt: TGCGCCAGCAGCCTTGGGACTGCCGGCAATCAGCCCCAGCATTTT; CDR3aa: CASSLGTAGNQPQHF
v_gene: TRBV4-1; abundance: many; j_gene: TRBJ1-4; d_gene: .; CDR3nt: TGCGCCAGCAGCCCCACGGGACAAGAGGAAAAACTGTTTTTT; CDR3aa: CASSPTGQEEKLFF
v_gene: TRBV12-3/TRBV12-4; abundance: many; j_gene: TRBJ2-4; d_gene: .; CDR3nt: TGTGCCAGCAGTCCCGGGACCACTATTCAGTACTTC; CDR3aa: CASSPGTTIQYF
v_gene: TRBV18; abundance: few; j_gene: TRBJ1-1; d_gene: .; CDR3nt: TGTGCCAGCTCACTAATCGGCTTACAAAACACTGAAGCTTTCTTT; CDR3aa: CASSLIGLQNTEAFF
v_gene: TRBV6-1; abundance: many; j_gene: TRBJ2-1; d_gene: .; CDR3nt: TGTGCCAGCAGTGCCCTAACAGGGAGTTCCTACAATGAGCAGTTCTTC; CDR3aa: CASSALTGSSYNEQFF
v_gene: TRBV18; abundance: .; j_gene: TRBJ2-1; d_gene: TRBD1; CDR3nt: TGTGCCAGCTCAGCAAACGACAGGGGCACTGAGCAGTTCTTC; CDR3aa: CASSANDRGTEQFF
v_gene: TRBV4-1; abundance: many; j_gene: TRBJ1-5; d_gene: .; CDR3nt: TGCGCCAGCAGCTCGTGGGAGGAGAATCAGCCCCAGCATTTT; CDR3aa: CASSSWEENQPQHF
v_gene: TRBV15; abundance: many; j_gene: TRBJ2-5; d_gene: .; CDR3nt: TGTGCCACCACCTACGGGCTAAAAGAGACCCAGTACTTC; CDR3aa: CATTYGLKETQYF
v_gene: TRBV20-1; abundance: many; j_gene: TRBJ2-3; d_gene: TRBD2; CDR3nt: TGCAGTGCTAGTCAGACTAGCGGGGCGGATACGCAGTATTTT; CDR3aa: CSASQTSGADTQYF
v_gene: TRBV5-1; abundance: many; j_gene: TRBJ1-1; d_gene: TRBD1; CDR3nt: TGCGCCAGCAGCTTTACAGGGGAGGTGACTGAAGCTTTCTTT; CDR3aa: CASSFTGEVTEAFF
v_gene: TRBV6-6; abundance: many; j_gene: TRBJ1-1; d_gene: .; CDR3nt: TGTGCCAGCCACCCAGCGAACACTGAAGCTTTCTTT; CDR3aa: CASHPANTEAFF
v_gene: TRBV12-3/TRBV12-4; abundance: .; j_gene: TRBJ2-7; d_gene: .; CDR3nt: TGTGCCAGCAGTTTAGTGTCAGGGGCCTCCTACGAGCAGTACTTC; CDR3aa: CASSLVSGASYEQYF
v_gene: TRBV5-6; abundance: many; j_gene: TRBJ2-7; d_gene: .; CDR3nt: TGTGCCAGCAGCTTGTTCCGGGTGAGGTCCTACGAGCAGTACTTC; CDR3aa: CASSLFRVRSYEQYF
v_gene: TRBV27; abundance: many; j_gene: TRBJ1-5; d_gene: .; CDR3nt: TGTGCCAGCAGTTTTCAGGGCATCGGCAATCAGCCCCAGCATTTT; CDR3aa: CASSFQGIGNQPQHF
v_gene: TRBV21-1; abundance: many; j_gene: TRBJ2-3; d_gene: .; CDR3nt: TGTGCCAGCAGCAAGAAAGACAGGGGAATAGATACGCAGTATTTT; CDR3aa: CASSKKDRGIDTQYF